This T cell receptor beta chain is from a study of patients and donors after allogeneic stem cell transplantation. TCRdb reprocessed the RT-PCR reads via MiXCR and lists one record per CDR3 protein. This table holds under 200,000 distinct CDR3 sequences, 24% found once. The CDR3 runs 13 residues. CDR1 is DFQATT and CDR2 is SNEGSKA in the germline V gene (reference sequence). Trimming took 3 bases from V and 2 from J, leaving 11 bases between them. The genes are TRBV20-1 and TRBJ2-7; D uncertain. The sequence came from a human donor who was either an allogeneic HSCT recipient or a stem cell or donor lymphocyte infusion donor (not recorded which). It is not recorded whose cells these are; they may come from a transplant donor. Sequencing used blood, either unsorted or a sorted T cell fraction (not recorded which). The CDR3 protein is CSASIDGTYEQYF. CDR3 sequence (DNA): TGCAGTGCTAGCATAGACGGCACCTACGAGCAGTACTTC.